This TCR beta chain is drawn from a study of radiation and T cells in renal cell carcinoma. As for the study in general: Nephrectomy followed 15 Gy stereotactic body radiation by 4 weeks.

With respect to this clone: The antigen is undetermined.

Whole-study results and caveats: Top tumor clonotypes rose in blood 2 weeks post-radiation, then contracted.

Specified time point: blood 2 weeks post-SBRT. Described treatment: 15 Gy SBRT to primary tumor, nephrectomy 4 weeks later. Profiling relied on immunoSEQ multiplex PCR, and the TCRdb table lists in-frame clones only, not all of them. The sample contains tens of thousands of clones, 65% to 90% of which appear only once. The CDR3 covers 14 residues. The V gene's germline CDR1 is MDHEN and CDR2 SYDVKM. The chain has TRBV28 and TRBJ2-7; maybe TRBD2 (5 bases). The clonotype was recovered from a woman aged 45-65 years with renal cell carcinoma. Specimen: blood, collected from a patient whose treatment included radiotherapy and nephrectomy. The CDR3 loop is CAASGLAMFYEQYF. In DNA form, the CDR3 reads TGTGCGGCATCCGGGCTAGCCATGTTTTACGAGCAGTACTTC.